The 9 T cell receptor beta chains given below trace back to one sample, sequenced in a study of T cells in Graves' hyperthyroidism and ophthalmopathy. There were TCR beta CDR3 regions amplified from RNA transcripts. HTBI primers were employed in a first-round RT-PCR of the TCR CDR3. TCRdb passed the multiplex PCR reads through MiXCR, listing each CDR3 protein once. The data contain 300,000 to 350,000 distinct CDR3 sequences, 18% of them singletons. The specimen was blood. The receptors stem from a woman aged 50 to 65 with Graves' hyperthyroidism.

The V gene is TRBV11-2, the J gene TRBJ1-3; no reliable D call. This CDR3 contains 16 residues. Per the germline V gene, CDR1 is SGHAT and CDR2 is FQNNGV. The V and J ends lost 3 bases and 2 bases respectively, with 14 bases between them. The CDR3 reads CASSLINVIAGNTIYF. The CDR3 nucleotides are TGTGCCAGCAGCTTGATAAACGTTATTGCTGGAAACACCATATATTTT.

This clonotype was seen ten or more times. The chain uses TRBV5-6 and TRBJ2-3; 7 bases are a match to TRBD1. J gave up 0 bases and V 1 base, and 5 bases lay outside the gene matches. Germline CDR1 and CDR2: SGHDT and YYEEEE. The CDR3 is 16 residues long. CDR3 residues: CASSLRMTGSTDTQYF. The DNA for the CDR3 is TGTGCCAGCAGCTTGAGGATGACAGGGAGCACAGATACGCAGTATTTT.

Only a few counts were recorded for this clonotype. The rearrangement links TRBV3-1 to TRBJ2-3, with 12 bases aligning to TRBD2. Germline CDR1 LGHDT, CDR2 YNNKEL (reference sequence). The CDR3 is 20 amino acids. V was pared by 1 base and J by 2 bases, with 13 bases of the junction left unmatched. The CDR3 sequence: CASSQGLAGAELHVTDTQYF. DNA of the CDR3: TGTGCCAGCAGCCAAGGACTAGCGGGGGCCGAACTCCACGTCACAGATACGCAGTATTTT.

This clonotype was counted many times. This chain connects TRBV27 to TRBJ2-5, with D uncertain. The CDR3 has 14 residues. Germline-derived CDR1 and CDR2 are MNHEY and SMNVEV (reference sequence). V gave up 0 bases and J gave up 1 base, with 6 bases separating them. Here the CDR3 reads CASSLSNSQETQYF. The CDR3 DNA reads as TGTGCCAGCAGTTTATCGAACAGCCAAGAGACCCAGTACTTC.

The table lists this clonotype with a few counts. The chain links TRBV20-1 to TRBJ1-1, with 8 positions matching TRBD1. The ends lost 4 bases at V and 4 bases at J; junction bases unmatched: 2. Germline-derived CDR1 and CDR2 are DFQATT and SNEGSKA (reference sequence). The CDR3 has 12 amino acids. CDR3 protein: CSATTGGTEAFF. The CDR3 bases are TGCAGTGCTACCACAGGGGGCACTGAAGCTTTCTTT.

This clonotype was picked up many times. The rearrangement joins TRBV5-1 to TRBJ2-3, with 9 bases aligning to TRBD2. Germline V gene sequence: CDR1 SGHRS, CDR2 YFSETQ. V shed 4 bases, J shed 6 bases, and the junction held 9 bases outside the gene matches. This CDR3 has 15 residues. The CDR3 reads CASSPSGVVRDTQYF. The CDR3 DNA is TGCGCCAGCAGCCCTAGCGGGGTGGTTCGGGATACGCAGTATTTT.

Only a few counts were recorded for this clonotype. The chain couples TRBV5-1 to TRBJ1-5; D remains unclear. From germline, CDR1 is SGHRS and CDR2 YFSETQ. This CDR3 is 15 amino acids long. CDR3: CAQEGRNYSNQPQHF. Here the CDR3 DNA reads TGCGCTCAAGAGGGCAGGAATTATAGCAATCAGCCCCAGCATTTT.

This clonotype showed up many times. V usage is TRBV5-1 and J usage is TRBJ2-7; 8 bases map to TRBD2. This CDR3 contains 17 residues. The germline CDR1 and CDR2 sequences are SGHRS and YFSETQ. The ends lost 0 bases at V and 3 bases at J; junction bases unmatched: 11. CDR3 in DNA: TGCGCCAGCAGCTTGGCACGCGGGAGGACGAGCAGCTACGAGCAGTACTTC. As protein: CASSLARGRTSSYEQYF.

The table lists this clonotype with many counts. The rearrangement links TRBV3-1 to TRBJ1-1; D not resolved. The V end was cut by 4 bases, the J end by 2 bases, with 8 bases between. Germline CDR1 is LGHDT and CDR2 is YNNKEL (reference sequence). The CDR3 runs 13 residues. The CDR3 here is CASSPQANTEAFF. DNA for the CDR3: TGTGCCAGCAGCCCGCAGGCAAACACTGAAGCTTTCTTT.